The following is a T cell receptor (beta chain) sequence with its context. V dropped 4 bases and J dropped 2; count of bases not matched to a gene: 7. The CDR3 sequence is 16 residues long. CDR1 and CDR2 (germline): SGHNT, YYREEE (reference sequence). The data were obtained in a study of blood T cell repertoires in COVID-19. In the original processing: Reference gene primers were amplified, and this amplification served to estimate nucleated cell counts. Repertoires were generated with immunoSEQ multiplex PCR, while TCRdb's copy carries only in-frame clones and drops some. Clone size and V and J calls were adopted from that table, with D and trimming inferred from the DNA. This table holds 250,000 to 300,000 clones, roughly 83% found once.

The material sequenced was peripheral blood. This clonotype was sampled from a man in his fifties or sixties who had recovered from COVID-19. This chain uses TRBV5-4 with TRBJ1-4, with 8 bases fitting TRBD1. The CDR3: CASSPGGSGTNEKLFF. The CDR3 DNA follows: TGTGCCAGCAGCCCAGGGGGCAGCGGCACTAATGAAAAACTGTTTTTT.